The rows below give T cell receptor beta chains drawn from one sample of a study of control samples from healthy donors and cancer patients. Method: immunoSEQ multiplex PCR; TCRdb's copy keeps in-frame clones and lacks some. The table lists 400,000 to 450,000 clones, around 90% of them singletons. The sample taken for sequencing was PBMCs. Receptor source: a man in his forties or fifties with head and neck cancer. The CDR3 runs from the conserved cysteine through the conserved F or W. A D gene is named only where the DNA matches it firmly. Clone size appears in some rows only: once, few, many, or a class for an expanded clone.

-	TRBV19	TRBJ2-1	TRBD2	CASSTRLAGGKYNEQFF	TGTGCCAGTAGTACCCGACTAGCGGGGGGGAAATACAATGAGCAGTTCTTC
once	TRBV5-1	TRBJ1-1	-	CASGSGAGNTEAFF	TGCGCCAGCGGCTCCGGGGCCGGGAACACTGAAGCTTTCTTT
-	TRBV6-6	TRBJ2-3	-	CASSYPAGTDTQYF	TGTGCCAGCAGTTACCCAGCGGGCACAGATACGCAGTATTTT
-	TRBV9	TRBJ1-4	-	CASSVEGRGEKLFF	TGTGCCAGCAGCGTAGAGGGGCGCGGTGAAAAACTGTTTTTT
-	TRBV5-1	TRBJ2-2	-	CASSPQSNTGELFF	TGCGCCAGCAGCCCCCAATCGAACACCGGGGAGCTGTTTTTT
-	TRBV28	TRBJ1-2	-	CASMHGTNYGYTF	TGTGCCAGCATGCACGGAACTAACTATGGCTACACCTTC
-	TRBV3-1/TRBV3-2	TRBJ1-1	-	CASRLFGTANTEAFF	TGTGCCAGCAGACTATTTGGCACAGCGAACACTGAAGCTTTCTTT
-	TRBV10-3	TRBJ2-1	TRBD2	CAISILAGSNNEQFF	TGTGCCATCAGCATACTAGCGGGGTCGAACAATGAGCAGTTCTTC
-	TRBV27	TRBJ2-1	TRBD2	CASSPHGGSSYNEQFF	TGTGCCAGCAGTCCCCACGGCGGGAGCTCCTACAATGAGCAGTTCTTC
-	TRBV2	TRBJ2-7	-	CASDRGYEQYF	TGTGCCAGCGATCGCGGGTACGAGCAGTACTTC
few	TRBV27	TRBJ2-7	-	CASSLGGWAYEQYF	TGTGCCAGCAGTTTGGGAGGTTGGGCCTACGAGCAGTACTTC
once	TRBV5-5	TRBJ1-1	-	CASSLPDTGYTEAFF	TGTGCCAGCAGCTTGCCCGATACAGGGTACACTGAAGCTTTCTTT
-	TRBV6-5	TRBJ2-3	TRBD2	CASRPKREGRYTQYF	TGTGCCAGCAGACCGAAGCGGGAGGGCCGATATACGCAGTATTTT
-	TRBV11-2	TRBJ2-5	-	CASSLTPGSQETQYF	TGTGCCAGCAGCCTTACCCCAGGGAGTCAAGAGACCCAGTACTTC
-	TRBV7-8	TRBJ1-2	-	CATIGAGLRGYTF	TGTGCCACCATTGGGGCCGGTCTGAGAGGCTACACCTTC
few	TRBV5-1	TRBJ1-1	TRBD1	CASSRQGEAEAFF	TGCGCCAGCAGCCGACAGGGGGAAGCTGAAGCTTTCTTT
-	TRBV4-1	TRBJ2-1	TRBD1	CASSPVRDRGNEQFF	TGCGCCAGCAGCCCAGTCCGGGACAGGGGCAATGAGCAGTTCTTC
-	TRBV7-2	TRBJ2-3	TRBD2	CASSLGLAGYPDTQYF	TGTGCCAGCAGCTTGGGACTAGCGGGGTATCCAGATACGCAGTATTTT
-	TRBV6-6	TRBJ2-1	-	CASSQRPNYNEQFF	TGTGCCAGCAGTCAACGGCCTAACTACAATGAGCAGTTCTTC
-	TRBV7-2	TRBJ1-2	-	CASSSGQPGLLYGYTF	TGTGCCAGCAGCTCAGGACAGCCGGGGCTTCTCTATGGCTACACCTTC
-	TRBV28	TRBJ1-4	-	CASSVGNEKLFF	TGTGCCAGCAGTGTGGGTAATGAAAAACTGTTTTTT
once	TRBV28	TRBJ1-1	TRBD1	CASSPGTGPFMVNRNTEAFF	TGTGCCAGCAGTCCCGGGACAGGGCCCTTTATGGTTAACAGGAACACTGAAGCTTTCTTT
once	TRBV21-1	TRBJ2-6	-	CASSICSGANVLTF	TGTGCCAGCAGCATTTGCTCTGGGGCCAACGTCCTGACTTTC
-	TRBV28	TRBJ2-1	-	CASSRPPGYYNEQFF	TGTGCCAGCTCTCGACCCCCCGGATATTACAATGAGCAGTTCTTC
-	TRBV7-9	TRBJ1-5	-	CASSRTVEAPQHF	TGTGCCAGCAGCCGGACAGTGGAGGCGCCCCAGCATTTT
-	TRBV15	TRBJ2-7	-	CATSRTPYEQYF	TGTGCCACCAGCAGGACCCCCTACGAGCAGTACTTC
-	TRBV9	TRBJ2-2	TRBD2	CASSGSSGTGRGELFF	TGTGCCAGCAGCGGGTCTAGCGGGACCGGGCGAGGGGAGCTGTTTTTT
-	TRBV4-3	TRBJ2-1	-	CASSQSGYSYNEQFF	TGCGCCAGCAGCCAAAGCGGGTACTCCTACAATGAGCAGTTCTTC
-	TRBV9	TRBJ2-7	TRBD1	CASSVVGTGADEQYF	TGTGCCAGCAGCGTAGTAGGGACAGGGGCGGACGAGCAGTACTTC
-	TRBV10-1	TRBJ1-1	-	CASSETRDTSPEAFF	TGCGCCAGCAGCGAAACCCGGGACACGTCCCCTGAAGCTTTCTTT
-	TRBV7-9	TRBJ2-7	-	CASSLGRRADYEQYF	TGTGCCAGCAGCTTAGGCAGGAGGGCCGACTACGAGCAGTACTTC
-	TRBV9	TRBJ1-3	-	CASSVVSGSGNTIYF	TGTGCCAGCAGCGTAGTATCGGGGAGTGGAAACACCATATATTTT
-	TRBV10-3	TRBJ2-7	-	CASRDQWTVYEQYF	TGTGCCAGCCGAGACCAATGGACAGTCTACGAGCAGTACTTC
-	TRBV7-9	TRBJ2-7	TRBD2	CASSSQPGTSGRGAYEQYF	TGTGCCAGCAGCTCGCAGCCCGGGACTAGCGGGAGGGGTGCCTACGAGCAGTACTTC
-	TRBV9	TRBJ2-3	-	CASSVASGALRADTQYF	TGTGCCAGCAGCGTAGCTTCGGGCGCACTTAGGGCAGATACGCAGTATTTT
-	TRBV27	TRBJ1-1	-	CASSPGPEDTEAFF	TGTGCCAGCAGTCCGGGACCAGAGGACACTGAAGCTTTCTTT
-	TRBV6-1	TRBJ1-1	-	CASSEFQGRNEAFF	TGTGCCAGCAGTGAATTTCAGGGGCGGAATGAAGCTTTCTTT
-	TRBV7-9	TRBJ1-1	TRBD1	CASSSRTGGDTEAFF	TGTGCCAGCAGTTCCAGGACAGGGGGAGACACTGAAGCTTTCTTT
-	TRBV12-5	TRBJ2-1	TRBD1	CASGPGDRAQSRNEQFF	TGTGCTAGTGGTCCAGGGGACAGGGCCCAATCGCGGAATGAGCAGTTCTTC
-	TRBV7-9	TRBJ1-2	-	CASSLGAGDPNGYTF	TGTGCCAGCAGCTTAGGCGCAGGAGATCCTAATGGCTACACCTTC
-	TRBV5-1	TRBJ1-1	TRBD1	CASSLEDRDTEAFF	TGCGCCAGCAGCTTGGAGGACAGGGACACTGAAGCTTTCTTT
-	TRBV6-1	TRBJ2-3	-	CASSDREPSSTDTQYF	TGTGCCAGCAGTGACAGAGAGCCCTCTAGCACAGATACGCAGTATTTT
-	TRBV10-1	TRBJ2-3	TRBD2	CASSESSGGLTAQYF	TGCGCCAGCAGTGAGTCTAGCGGGGGCCTTACGGCGCAGTATTTT
-	TRBV5-1	TRBJ2-2	-	CASRPGTPNTGELFF	TGCGCCAGCAGGCCCGGGACACCTAACACCGGGGAGCTGTTTTTT
-	TRBV28	TRBJ1-3	TRBD1	CASSLIPDRDFSGNTIYF	TGTGCCAGCAGTTTAATCCCGGACAGGGACTTCTCTGGAAACACCATATATTTT
once	TRBV21-1	TRBJ1-5	-	CASSKHAGQGFQPQHF	TGTGCCAGCAGCAAACACGCGGGACAGGGGTTTCAGCCCCAGCATTTT